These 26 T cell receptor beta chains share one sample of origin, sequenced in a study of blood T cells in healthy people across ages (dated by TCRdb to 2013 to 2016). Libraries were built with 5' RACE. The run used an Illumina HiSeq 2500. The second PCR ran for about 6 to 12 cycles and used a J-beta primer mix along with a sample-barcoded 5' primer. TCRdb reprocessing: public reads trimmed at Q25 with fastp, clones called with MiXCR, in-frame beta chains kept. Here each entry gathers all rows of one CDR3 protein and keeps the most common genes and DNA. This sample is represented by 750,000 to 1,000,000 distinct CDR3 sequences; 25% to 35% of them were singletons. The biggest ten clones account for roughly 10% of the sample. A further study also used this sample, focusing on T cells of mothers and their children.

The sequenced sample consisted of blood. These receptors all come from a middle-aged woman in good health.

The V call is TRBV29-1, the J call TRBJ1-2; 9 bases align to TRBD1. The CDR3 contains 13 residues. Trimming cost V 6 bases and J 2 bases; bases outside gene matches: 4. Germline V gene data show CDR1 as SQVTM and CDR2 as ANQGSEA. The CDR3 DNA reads TGCAGCGTGAAGGACAGGGGAAACTATGGCTACACCTTC. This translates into CSVKDRGNYGYTF.

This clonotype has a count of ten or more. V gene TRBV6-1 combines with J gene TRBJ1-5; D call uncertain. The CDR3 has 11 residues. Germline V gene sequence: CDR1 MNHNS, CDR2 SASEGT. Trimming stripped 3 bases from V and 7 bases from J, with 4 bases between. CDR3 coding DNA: TGTGCCAGCAGTGAGCGACAGCCCCAGCATTTT. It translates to CASSERQPQHF.

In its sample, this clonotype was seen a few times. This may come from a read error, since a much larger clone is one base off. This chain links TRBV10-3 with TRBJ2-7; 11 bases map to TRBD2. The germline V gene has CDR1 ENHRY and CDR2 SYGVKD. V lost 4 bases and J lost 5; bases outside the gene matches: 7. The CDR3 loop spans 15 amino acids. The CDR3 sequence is CAISGLAGSLNEQYF. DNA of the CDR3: TGTGCCATCAGTGGACTAGCGGGGTCCCTCAACGAGCAGTACTTC.

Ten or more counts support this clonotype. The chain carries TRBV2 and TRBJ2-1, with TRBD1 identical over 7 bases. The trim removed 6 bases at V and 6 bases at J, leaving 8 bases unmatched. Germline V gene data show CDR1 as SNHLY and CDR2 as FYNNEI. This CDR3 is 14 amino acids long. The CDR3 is CASSVDRAGNEQFF. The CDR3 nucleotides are TGTGCCAGCAGCGTAGACAGGGCAGGCAATGAGCAGTTCTTC.

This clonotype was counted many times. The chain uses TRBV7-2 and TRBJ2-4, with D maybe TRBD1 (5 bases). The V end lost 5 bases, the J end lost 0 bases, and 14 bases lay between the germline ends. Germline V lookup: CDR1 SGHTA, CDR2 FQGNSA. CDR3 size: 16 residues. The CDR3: CASSPHRNLAKNIQYF. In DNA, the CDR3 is TGTGCCAGCAGCCCCCACAGGAACCTAGCCAAAAACATTCAGTACTTC.

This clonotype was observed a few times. The CDR3 here is CASSEGARNTEAFF. The CDR3 DNA reads as TGTGCCAGCAGTGAAGGGGCGCGGAACACTGAAGCTTTCTTT. This chain joins TRBV2 and TRBJ1-1; D remains ambiguous. The CDR3 consists of 14 residues. Germline V gene lookup returns CDR1 SNHLY and CDR2 FYNNEI. The V end was cut by 1 base, the J end by 1 base, with 7 bases between.

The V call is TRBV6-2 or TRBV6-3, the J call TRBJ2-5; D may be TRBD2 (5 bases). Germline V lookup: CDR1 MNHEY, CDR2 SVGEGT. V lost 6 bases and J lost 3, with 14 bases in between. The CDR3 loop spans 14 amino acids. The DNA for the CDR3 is TGTGCCAGCAGCCAACTCGGGGTAGAAGAGACCCAGTACTTC. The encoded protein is CASSQLGVEETQYF.

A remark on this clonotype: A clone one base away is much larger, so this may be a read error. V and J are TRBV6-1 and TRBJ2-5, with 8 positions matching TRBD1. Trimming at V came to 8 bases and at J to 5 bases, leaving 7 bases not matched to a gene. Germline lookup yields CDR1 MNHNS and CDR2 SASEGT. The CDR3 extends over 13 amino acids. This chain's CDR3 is CASGRDRCETQYF. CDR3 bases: TGTGCCAGCGGCCGGGACAGGTGTGAGACCCAGTACTTC.

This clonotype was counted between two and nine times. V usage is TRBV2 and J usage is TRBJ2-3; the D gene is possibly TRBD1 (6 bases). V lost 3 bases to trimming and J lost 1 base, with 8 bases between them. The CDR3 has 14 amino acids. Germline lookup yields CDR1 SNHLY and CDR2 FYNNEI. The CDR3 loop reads CASSERTGTDTQYF. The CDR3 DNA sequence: TGTGCCAGCAGTGAGCGGACAGGCACAGATACGCAGTATTTT.

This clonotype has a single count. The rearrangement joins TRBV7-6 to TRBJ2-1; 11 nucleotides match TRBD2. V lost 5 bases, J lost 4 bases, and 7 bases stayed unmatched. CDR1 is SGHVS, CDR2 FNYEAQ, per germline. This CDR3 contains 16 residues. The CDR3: CASSRSGGGSYNEQFF. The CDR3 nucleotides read TGTGCCAGCAGCCGTAGCGGGGGGGGCTCATACAATGAGCAGTTCTTC.

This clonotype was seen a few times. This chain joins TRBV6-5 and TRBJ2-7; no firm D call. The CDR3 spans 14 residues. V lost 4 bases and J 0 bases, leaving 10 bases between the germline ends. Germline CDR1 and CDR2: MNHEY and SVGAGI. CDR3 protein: CASSLDTVSYEQYF. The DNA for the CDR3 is TGTGCCAGCAGTTTGGATACAGTCTCCTACGAGCAGTACTTC.

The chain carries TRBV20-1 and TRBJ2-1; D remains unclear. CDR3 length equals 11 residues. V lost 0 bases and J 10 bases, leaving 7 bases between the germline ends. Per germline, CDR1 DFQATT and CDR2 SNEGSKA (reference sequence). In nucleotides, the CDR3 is TGCAGTGCTAGAGATCACCCCGAGCAGTTCTTC. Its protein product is CSARDHPEQFF.

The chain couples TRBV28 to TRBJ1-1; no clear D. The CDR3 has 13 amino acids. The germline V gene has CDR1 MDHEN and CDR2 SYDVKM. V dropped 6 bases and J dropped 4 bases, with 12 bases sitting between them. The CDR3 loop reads CASRLVLGTEAFF. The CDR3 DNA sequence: TGTGCCAGCAGATTGGTCCTGGGCACTGAAGCTTTCTTT.

CDR3 sequence: CASSAGRRVNSNQPQYF. CDR3 nucleotides: TGTGCCAGCTCGGCGGGACGTCGGGTTAATAGCAATCAGCCCCAGTATTTT. V is TRBV18 and J is TRBJ1-5, with D maybe TRBD2 (6 bases). The DNA matches TRBJ2-3 better at its end, which makes the J call doubtful. This CDR3 contains 17 residues. The germline CDR1 and CDR2 sequences are KGHSH and LQKENI.

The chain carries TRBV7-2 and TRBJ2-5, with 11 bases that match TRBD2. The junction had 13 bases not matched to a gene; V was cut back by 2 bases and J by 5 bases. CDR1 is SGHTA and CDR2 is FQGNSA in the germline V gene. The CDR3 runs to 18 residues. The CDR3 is CASSLRPTSGATAETQYF. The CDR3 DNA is TGTGCCAGCAGCTTAAGGCCGACTAGCGGGGCCACGGCGGAGACCCAGTACTTC.

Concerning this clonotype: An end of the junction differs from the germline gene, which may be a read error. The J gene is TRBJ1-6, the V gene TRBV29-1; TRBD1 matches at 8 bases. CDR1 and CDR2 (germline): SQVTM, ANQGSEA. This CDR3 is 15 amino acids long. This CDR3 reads CRVLTGDAYNSPLHF. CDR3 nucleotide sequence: TGCCGCGTTTTGACAGGGGACGCCTATAATTCACCCCTCCACTTT.

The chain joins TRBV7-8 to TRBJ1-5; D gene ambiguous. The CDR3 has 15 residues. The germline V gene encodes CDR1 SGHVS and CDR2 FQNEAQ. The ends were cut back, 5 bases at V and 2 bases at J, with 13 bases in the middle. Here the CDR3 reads CASSVKEARNQPQHF. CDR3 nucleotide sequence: TGTGCCAGCAGCGTAAAAGAGGCACGCAATCAGCCCCAGCATTTT.

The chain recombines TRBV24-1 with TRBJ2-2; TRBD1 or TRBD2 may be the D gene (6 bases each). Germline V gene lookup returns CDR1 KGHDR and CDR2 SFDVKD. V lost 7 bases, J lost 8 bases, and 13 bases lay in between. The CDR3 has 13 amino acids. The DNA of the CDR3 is TGTGCCACCAGGGACTACAGGGATGGGGAGCTGTTTTTT. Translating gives CATRDYRDGELFF.

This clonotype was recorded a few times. The CDR3 loop reads CASTSGQGREKLFF. DNA for the CDR3: TGTGCCAGCACCTCGGGGCAGGGTCGGGAAAAACTGTTTTTT. This chain uses TRBV6-2 or TRBV6-3 with TRBJ1-4, with D perhaps matching TRBD1 (5 bases). This CDR3 contains 14 residues. Trimming removed 7 bases from V and 8 bases from J, with 17 bases in between. CDR1 is MNHEY and CDR2 is SVGEGT in the germline V gene.

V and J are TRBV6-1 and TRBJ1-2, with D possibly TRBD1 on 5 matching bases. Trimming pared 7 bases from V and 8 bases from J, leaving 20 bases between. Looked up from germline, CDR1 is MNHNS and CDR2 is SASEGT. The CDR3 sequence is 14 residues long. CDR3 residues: CASISQGGVGGYTF. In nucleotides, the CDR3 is TGTGCCAGCATTTCCCAGGGTGGTGTTGGCGGCTACACCTTC.

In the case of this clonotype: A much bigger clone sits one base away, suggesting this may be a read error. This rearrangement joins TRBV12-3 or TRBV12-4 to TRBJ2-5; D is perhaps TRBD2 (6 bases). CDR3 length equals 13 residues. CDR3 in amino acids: CTSSWTPRREQYF. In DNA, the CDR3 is TGTACCAGCAGTTGGACTCCACGACGGGAGCAGTACTTC.

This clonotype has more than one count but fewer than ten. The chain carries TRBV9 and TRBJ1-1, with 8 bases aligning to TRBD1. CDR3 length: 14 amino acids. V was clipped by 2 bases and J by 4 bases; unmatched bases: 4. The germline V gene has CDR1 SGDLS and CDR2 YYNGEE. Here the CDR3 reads CASSVTGGSTEAFF. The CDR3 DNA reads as TGTGCCAGCAGCGTTACAGGGGGAAGCACTGAAGCTTTCTTT.

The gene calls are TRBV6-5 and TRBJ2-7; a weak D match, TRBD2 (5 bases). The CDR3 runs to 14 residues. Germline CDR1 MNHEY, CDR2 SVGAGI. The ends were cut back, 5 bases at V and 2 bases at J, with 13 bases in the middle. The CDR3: CASSPAIGAYEQYF. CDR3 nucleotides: TGTGCCAGCAGTCCAGCTATCGGGGCCTACGAGCAGTACTTC.

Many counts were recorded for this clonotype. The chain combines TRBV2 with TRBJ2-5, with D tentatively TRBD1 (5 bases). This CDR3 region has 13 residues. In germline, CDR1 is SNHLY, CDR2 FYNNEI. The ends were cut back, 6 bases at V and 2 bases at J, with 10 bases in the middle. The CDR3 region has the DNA TGTGCCAGCAGCGTAGGGGTTCAAGAGACCCAGTACTTC. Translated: CASSVGVQETQYF. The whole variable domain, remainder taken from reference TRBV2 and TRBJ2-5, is EPEVTQTPSHQVTQMGQEVILRCVPISNHLYFYWYRQILGQKVEFLVSFYNNEISEKSEIFDDQFSVERPDGSNFTLKIRSTKLEDSAMYFCASSVGVQETQYFGPGTRLLVL.

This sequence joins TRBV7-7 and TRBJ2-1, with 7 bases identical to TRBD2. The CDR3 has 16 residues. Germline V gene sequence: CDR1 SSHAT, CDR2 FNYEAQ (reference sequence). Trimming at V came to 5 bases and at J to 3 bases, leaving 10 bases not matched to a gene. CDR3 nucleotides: TGTGCCAGCAGCCCCGGTCAGCAGCGGGGCTACAATGAGCAGTTCTTC. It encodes CASSPGQQRGYNEQFF.

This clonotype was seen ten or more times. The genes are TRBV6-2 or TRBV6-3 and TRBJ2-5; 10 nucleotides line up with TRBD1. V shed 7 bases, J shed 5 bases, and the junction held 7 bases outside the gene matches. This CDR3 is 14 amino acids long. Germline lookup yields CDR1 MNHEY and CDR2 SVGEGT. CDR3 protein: CASTFRTGGETQYF. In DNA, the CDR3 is TGTGCCAGCACCTTTCGGACAGGGGGGGAGACCCAGTACTTC.